This T cell receptor beta chain was found in a study of Ad26.COV2.S vaccination and SARS-CoV-2 variants. Study results and caveats: Similar non-spike TCR breadth was seen in vaccine and placebo recipients. Analyses of TCR breadth and depth may have underestimated total T cell responses.

This clone has more than one count but fewer than ten. Its antigen is as yet unknown. Specified treatment: around 19 received Ad26.COV2.S at low or high dose, single or two shots; 5 received placebo; per-sample allocation not given. Each sample was drawn 63 days after the first injection (of vaccine or placebo). The CDR3 is 15 amino acids. Looked up from germline, CDR1 is MDHEN and CDR2 is SYDVKM. V gave up 5 bases and J gave up 4 bases, with 15 bases separating them. Measured with immunoSEQ multiplex PCR; TCRdb has only the in-frame clones, and not every one. Here the sample spans roughly 510,000 clones, around 85% being singletons.

The sequences come from peripheral blood, collected in a trial of Ad26.COV2.S vaccine versus placebo. The V gene is TRBV28, the J gene TRBJ1-3; no reliable D call. The clonotype comes from a person between 18 and 59 years old who received the Ad26.COV2.S COVID-19 vaccine or a placebo. The CDR3 reads CASSLPSSRGNTIYF. In DNA, the CDR3 is TGTGCCAGCAGTCTCCCCTCCTCAAGAGGAAACACCATATATTTT. The entire variable domain, with the rest obtained from reference TRBV28 and TRBJ1-3, is as follows: DVKVTQSSRYLVKRTGEKVFLECVQDMDHENMFWYRQDPGLGLRLIYFSYDVKMKEKGDIPEGYSVSREKKERFSLILESASTNQTSMYLCASSLPSSRGNTIYFGEGSWLTVV.